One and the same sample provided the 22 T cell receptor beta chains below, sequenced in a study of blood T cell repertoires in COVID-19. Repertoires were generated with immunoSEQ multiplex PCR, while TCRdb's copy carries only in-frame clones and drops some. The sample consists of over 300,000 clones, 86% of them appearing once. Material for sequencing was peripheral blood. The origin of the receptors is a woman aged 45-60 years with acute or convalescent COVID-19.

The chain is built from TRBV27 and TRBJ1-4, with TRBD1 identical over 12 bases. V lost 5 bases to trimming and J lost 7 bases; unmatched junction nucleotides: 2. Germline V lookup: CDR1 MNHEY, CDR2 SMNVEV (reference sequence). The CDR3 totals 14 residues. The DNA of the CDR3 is TGTGCCAGCAGTCGGGACAGGGGGCTTGAAAAACTGTTTTTT. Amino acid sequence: CASSRDRGLEKLFF.

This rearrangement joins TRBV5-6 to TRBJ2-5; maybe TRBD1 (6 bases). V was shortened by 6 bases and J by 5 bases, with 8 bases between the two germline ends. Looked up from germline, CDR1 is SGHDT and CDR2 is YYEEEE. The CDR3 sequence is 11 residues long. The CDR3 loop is CASTQGETQYF. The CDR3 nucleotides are TGTGCCAGCACCCAGGGGGAGACCCAGTACTTC.

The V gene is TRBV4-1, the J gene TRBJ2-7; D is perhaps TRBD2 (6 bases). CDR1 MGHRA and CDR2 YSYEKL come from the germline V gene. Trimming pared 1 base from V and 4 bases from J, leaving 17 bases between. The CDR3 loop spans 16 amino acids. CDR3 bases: TGCGCCAGCAGCCAAGCGGATCTAGCGAGAGATTACGAGCAGTACTTC. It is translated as CASSQADLARDYEQYF.

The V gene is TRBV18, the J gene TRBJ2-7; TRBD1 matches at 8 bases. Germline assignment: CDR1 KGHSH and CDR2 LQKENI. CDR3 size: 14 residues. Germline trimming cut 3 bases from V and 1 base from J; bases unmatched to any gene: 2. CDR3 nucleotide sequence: TGTGCCAGCTCACCGTGGACAGGGTCCTACGAGCAGTACTTC. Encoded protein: CASSPWTGSYEQYF. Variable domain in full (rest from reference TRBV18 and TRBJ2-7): NAGVMQNPRHLVRRRGQEARLRCSPMKGHSHVYWYRQLPEEGLKFMVYLQKENIIDESGMPKERFSAEFPKEGPSILRIQQVVRGDSAAYFCASSPWTGSYEQYFGPGTRLTVT.

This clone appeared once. CDR3: CASSQPGDAETQYF. In DNA form, the CDR3 reads TGTGCCAGCAGTCAACCCGGAGATGCCGAGACCCAGTACTTC. The rearrangement links TRBV6-5 to TRBJ2-5, with unresolved D. Trimming shortened V by 5 bases and J by 5 bases, and 15 bases separated the two germline ends. The CDR3 contains 14 residues. CDR1 is MNHEY, CDR2 SVGAGI, per germline.

CDR3 DNA: TGTGCCAGCAGCTCGACTAGCGGGAACTACGAGCAGTACTTC. Its translation: CASSSTSGNYEQYF. The gene calls are TRBV5-6 and TRBJ2-7; 11 nucleotides align to TRBD2. J lost 3 bases, V lost 3 bases, and 2 bases had no gene match. Germline assignment: CDR1 SGHDT and CDR2 YYEEEE. The CDR3 is made up of 14 amino acids.

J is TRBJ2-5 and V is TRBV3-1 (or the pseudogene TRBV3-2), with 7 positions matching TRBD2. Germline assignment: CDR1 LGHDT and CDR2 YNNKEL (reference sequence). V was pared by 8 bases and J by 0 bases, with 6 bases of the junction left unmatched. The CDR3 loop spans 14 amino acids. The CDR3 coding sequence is TGTGCCAGCTCTATCGGGGGGTACCAAGAGACCCAGTACTTC. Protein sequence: CASSIGGYQETQYF.

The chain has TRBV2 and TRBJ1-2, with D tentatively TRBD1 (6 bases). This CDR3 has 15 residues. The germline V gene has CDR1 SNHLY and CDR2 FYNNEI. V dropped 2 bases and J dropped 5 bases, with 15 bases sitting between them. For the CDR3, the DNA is TGTGCCAGCAGTGAACTAGGCCAGGGGATTTATGGCTACACCTTC. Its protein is CASSELGQGIYGYTF.

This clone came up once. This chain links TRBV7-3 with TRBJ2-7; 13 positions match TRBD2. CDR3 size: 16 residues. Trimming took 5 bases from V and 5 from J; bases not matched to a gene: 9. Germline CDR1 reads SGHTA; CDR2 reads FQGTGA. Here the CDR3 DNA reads TGTGCCAGCAGCCCGCATTCCGGGACTAGCGGGGACGAGCAGTACTTC. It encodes CASSPHSGTSGDEQYF.

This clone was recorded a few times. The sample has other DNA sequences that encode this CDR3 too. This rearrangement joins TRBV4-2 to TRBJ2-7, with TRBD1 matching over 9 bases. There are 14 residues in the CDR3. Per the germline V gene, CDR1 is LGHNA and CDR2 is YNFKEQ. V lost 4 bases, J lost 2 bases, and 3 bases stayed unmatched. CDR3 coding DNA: TGTGCCAGCAGCCCGCGACAGGGGGCCTACGAGCAGTACTTC. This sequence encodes CASSPRQGAYEQYF.

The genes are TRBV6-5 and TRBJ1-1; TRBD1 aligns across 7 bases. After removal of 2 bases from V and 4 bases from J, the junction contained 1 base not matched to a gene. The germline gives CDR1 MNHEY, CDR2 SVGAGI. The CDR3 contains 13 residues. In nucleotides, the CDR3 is TGTGCCAGCAGTTACAACAGGGGCACTGAAGCTTTCTTT. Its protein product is CASSYNRGTEAFF.

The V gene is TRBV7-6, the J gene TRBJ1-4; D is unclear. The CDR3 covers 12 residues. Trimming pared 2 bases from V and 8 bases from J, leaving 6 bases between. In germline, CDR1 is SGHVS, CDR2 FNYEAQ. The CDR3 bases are TGTGCCAGCAGCTTATGGAGGGAAAAACTGTTTTTT. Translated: CASSLWREKLFF.

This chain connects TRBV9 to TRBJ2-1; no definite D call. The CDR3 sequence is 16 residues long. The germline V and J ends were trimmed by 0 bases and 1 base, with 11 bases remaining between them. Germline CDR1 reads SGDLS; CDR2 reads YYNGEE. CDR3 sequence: CASSVVWQSSYNEQFF. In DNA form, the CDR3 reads TGTGCCAGCAGCGTAGTGTGGCAGTCTTCCTACAATGAGCAGTTCTTC.

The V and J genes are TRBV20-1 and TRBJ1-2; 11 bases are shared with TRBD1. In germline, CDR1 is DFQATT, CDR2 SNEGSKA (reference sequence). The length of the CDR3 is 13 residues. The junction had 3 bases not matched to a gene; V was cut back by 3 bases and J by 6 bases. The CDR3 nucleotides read TGCAGTGCTAGTGGGACAGGGGGGCATGGCTACACCTTC. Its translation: CSASGTGGHGYTF.

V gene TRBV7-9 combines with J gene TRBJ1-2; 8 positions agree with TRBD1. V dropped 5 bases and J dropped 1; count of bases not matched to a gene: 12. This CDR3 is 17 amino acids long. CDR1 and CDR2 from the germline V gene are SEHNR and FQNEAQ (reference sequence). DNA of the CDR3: TGTGCCAGCAGCGACCTGGACAGGGATTACTATAACTATGGCTACACCTTC. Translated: CASSDLDRDYYNYGYTF.

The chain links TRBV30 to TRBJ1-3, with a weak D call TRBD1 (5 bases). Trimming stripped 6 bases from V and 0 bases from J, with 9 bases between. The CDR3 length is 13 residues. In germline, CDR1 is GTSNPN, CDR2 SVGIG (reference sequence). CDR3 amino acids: CACHRSSGNTIYF. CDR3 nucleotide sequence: TGTGCCTGCCACAGGAGCTCTGGAAACACCATATATTTT.

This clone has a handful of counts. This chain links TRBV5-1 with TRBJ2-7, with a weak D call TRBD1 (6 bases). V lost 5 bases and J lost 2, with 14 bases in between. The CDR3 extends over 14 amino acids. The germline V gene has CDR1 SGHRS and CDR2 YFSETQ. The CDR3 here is CASSMGALPYEQYF. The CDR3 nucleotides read TGCGCCAGCAGTATGGGGGCGCTTCCCTACGAGCAGTACTTC.

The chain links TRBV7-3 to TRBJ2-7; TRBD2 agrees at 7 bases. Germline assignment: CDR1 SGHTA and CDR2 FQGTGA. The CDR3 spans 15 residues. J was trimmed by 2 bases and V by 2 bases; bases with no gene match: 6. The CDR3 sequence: CASSLEGGLAYEQYF. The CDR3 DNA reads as TGTGCCAGCAGCTTAGAGGGTGGACTAGCCTACGAGCAGTACTTC.

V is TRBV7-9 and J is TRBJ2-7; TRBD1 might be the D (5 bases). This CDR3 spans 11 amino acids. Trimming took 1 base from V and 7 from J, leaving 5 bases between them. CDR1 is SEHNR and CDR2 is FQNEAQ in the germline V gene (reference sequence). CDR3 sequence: CASSLDREQYF. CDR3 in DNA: TGTGCCAGCAGCTTAGACAGGGAGCAGTACTTC.

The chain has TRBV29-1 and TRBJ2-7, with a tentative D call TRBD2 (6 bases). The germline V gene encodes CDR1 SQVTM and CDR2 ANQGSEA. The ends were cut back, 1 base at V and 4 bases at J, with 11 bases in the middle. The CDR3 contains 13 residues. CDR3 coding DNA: TGCAGCGTTGAAGCATCGGGGGTATACGAGCAGTACTTC. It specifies CSVEASGVYEQYF.

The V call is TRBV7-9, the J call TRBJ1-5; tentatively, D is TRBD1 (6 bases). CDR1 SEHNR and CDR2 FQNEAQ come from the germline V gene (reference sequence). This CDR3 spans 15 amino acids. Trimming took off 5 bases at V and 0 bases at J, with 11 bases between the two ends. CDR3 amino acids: CASSPGQFSNQPQHF. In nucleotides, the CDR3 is TGTGCCAGCAGCCCCGGACAGTTTAGCAATCAGCCCCAGCATTTT.

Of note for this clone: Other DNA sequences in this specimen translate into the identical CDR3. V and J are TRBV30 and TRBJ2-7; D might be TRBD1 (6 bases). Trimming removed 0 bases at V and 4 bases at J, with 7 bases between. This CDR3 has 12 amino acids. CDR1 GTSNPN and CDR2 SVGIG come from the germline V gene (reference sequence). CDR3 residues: CAWSVQGYEQYF. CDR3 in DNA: TGTGCCTGGAGTGTACAGGGTTACGAGCAGTACTTC.